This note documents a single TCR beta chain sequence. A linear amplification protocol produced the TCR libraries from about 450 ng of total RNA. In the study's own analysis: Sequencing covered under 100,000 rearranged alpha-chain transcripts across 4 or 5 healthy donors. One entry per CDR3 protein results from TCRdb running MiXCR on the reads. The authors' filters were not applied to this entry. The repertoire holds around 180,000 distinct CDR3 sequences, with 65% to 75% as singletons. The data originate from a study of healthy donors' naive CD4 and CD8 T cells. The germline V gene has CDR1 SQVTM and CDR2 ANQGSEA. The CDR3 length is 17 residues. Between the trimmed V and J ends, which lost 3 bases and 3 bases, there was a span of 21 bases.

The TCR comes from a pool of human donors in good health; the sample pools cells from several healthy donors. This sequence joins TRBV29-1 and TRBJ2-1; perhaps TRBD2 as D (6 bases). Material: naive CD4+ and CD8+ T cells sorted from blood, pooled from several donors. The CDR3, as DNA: TGCAGCGTTGATGGGCAGGGAGGAGGGCTTGGCTACAATGAGCAGTTCTTC. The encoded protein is CSVDGQGGGLGYNEQFF.